The entry below gives a single TCR beta chain sequence along with its context. What antigen it recognizes has not been identified. Base-call qualities are not available, and no considerably larger clone is one nucleotide away. The sample's time point, from its label and the paper: cells obtained before transplantation from donor or recipient. CD3+CD4+ and CD3+CD8+ populations were FACS-sorted from unstimulated pre-transplant donor and recipient cells taken from spleen or lymph nodes. Counted from cysteine to phenylalanine, this CDR3 has 13 amino acids. The kept DNA is CDR3 alone, 39 bases in frame from the first base. V is cut back by 1 base and J by 4 bases, with 0 bases in the junction unmatched. The germline V gene sets CDR1 to MDHEN and CDR2 to SYDVKM. This sample was included in a study of graft-versus-host responses after intestinal transplantation (dated by TCRdb to about 2021). Notes on the research overall: The transplants that recipients got were multivisceral, liver-intestinal, or isolated intestinal. Anti-thymocyte globulin induction was given to all recipients, followed by maintenance tacrolimus and steroids for approximately three years. Bulk TCR-beta CDR3 sequencing was used to track graft-versus-host and host-versus-graft alloreactive T cell clones in the graft, circulation and bone marrow after intestinal transplantation. To identify alloreactive clones, pre-transplant mixed lymphocyte reaction products were sequenced and then compared with unstimulated pre-transplant donor and recipient T cells. Of the roughly 24 intestinal transplant recipients enrolled in the cohort, one of whom was a retransplant, a few patients without pretransplant specimens were excluded. A peak of at least 4% donor T cells among recipient peripheral blood mononuclear cells was the definition used for donor T cell macrochimerism. Samples from a few later patients were sequenced in-house on an Illumina MiSeq with MiXCR processing rather than by the commercial service. Overall study outcomes, separate from this receptor: Conclusions were limited by the relatively low number and heterogeneity of intestinal transplant patients. Early after transplant, declines in HvG clones were associated with peak levels of circulating GvH clones. GvH clones were detected in recipient bone marrow, and some appeared earlier in ileal mucosa or blood, consistent with an intestinal mucosal origin. In the allografts of patients with donor T cell macrochimerism, GvH to HvG T cell clonal ratios were high.

Libraries were prepared through the immunoSEQ multiplex PCR assay. For most patients, genomic DNA was isolated using the Qiagen DNeasy Blood and Tissue Kit and was shipped frozen to Adaptive Biotechnologies for TCR sequencing. Adaptive Biotechnologies carried out high-throughput TCR-beta CDR3 sequencing of genomic DNA for most patients. As for the authors' bioinformatics: TCR sequencing data were retrieved from Adaptive's ImmunoSEQ software for about 17 patients, whereas a few other patients were processed with MiXCR and VDJtools. CD4 versus CD8 sorting errors were corrected by removing sequences found in both subsets at a frequency ratio below 5:1. CDR3 nucleotide sequences shared by donor and recipient were removed because the origin of these sequences could not be assigned. Alloreactive clones required at least 2-fold expansion over unstimulated cells and minimum CFSE-low frequency of 0.002% (template counts) or 0.001% (read counts). Mappable clones were those detected in sequenced pre-transplant spleen, lymph node, or MLR CFSE-low populations of the donor or recipient. Cumulative frequency of alloreactive clones was calculated as a percentage of all sequences weighted by copy number. The immuneACCESS repertoire file appears here via TCRdb, limited to in-frame rearrangements. These files lack a portion of the clones; in checked studies, under half of the deficit traces to unresolved V genes, and the cause of the others is not known. V, J and clone size derive from that table, while D and trimming were established from the DNA sequence. The sample table lists 50,000 to 60,000 clones, around 90% of them with a count of one. The ten largest make up around 2.5% of the sample.

The chain couples TRBV28 to TRBJ1-2, with 7 bases aligning to TRBD1. The material sequenced was unstimulated CD4+ T cells sorted from spleen or lymph node cells, taken before transplant. The TCR was taken from a human donor who was the organ donor for an intestinal transplant. Here the CDR3 is given as CASSLSGGYGYTF. The DNA sequence reads TGTGCCAGCAGTTTATCAGGGGGCTATGGCTACACCTTC.